What follows describes a single T cell receptor beta chain. Its cognate antigen is unknown. These data belong to a study of CD4 T cells in relation to SARS-CoV-2 and coronaviruses. Clones were read by immunoSEQ multiplex PCR, and TCRdb kept only the in-frame ones, dropping some. This sample yields tens of thousands of clones, of which more than 60% are seen a single time; approximately 2.8% belongs to the top ten. This receptor was identified in an adult with COVID-19. Specimen: memory CD4+ T cells from PBMCs, cultured in vitro.

The CDR3 protein is CASSLRGTQQETQYF. For the CDR3, the DNA is TGTGCCAGCAGCTTACGAGGGACACAGCAAGAGACCCAGTACTTC. This rearrangement joins TRBV7-3 to TRBJ2-5, with D perhaps TRBD1 (6 bases). V lost 2 bases to trimming and J lost 2 bases, with 12 bases between them. CDR1 and CDR2 from the germline V gene are SGHTA and FQGTGA. The CDR3 is made up of 15 amino acids. Combining the CDR3 with reference TRBV7-3 and TRBJ2-5 gives the whole variable domain GAGVSQTPSNKVTEKGKYVELRCDPISGHTALYWYRQSLGQGPEFLIYFQGTGAADDSGLPNDRFFAVRPEGSVSTLKIQRTERGDSAVYLCASSLRGTQQETQYFGPGTRLLVL.